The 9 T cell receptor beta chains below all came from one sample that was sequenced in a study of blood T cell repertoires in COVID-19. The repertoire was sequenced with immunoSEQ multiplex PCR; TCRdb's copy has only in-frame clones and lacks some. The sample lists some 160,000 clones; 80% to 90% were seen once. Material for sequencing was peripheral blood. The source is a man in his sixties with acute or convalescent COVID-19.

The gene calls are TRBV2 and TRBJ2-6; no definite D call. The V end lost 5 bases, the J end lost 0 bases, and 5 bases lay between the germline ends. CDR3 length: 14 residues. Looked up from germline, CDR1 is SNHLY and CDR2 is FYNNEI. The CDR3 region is CASSYSSGANVLTF. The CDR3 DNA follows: TGTGCCAGCAGTTACAGCTCTGGGGCCAACGTCCTGACTTTC.

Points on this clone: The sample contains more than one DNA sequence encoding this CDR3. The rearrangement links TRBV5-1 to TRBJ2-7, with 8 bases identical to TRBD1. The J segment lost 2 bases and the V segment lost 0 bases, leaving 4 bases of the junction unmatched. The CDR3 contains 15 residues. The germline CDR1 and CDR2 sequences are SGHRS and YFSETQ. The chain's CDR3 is CASSLAGTGTYEQYF. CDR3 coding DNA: TGCGCCAGCAGCTTGGCCGGGACAGGTACCTACGAGCAGTACTTC.

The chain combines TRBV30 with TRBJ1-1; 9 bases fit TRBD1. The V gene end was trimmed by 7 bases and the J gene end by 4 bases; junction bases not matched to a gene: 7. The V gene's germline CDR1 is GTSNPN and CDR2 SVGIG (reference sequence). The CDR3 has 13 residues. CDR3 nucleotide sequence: TGTGCCTCCCAGGGACAGGGAGGCACTGAAGCTTTCTTT. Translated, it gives CASQGQGGTEAFF.

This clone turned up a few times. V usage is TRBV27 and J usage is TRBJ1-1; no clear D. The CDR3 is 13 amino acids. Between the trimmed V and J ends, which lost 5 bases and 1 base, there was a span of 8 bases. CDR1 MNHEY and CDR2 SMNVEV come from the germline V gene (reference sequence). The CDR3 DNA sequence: TGTGCCAGCAGTAGAAGGAGGAACACTGAAGCTTTCTTT. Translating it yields CASSRRRNTEAFF.

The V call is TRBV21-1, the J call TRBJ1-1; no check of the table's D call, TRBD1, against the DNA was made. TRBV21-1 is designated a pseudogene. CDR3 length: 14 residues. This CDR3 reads CASSASGGNTEAFF. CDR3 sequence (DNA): TGTGCCAGCAGCGCATCAGGGGGTAACACTGAAGCTTTCTTT.

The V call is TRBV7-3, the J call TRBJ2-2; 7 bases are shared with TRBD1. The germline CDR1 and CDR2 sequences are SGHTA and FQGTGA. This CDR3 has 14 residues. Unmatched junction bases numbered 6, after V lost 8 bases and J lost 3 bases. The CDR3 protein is CASRLGGYTGELFF. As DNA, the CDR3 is TGTGCCAGCCGGCTAGGGGGCTACACCGGGGAGCTGTTTTTT.

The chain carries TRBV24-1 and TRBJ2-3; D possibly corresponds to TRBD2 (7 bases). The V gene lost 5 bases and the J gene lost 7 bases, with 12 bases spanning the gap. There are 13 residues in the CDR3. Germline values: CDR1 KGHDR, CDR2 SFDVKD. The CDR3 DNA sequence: TGTGCCACCAGTGGGGCGGGGGCGTATACGCAGTATTTT. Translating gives CATSGAGAYTQYF.

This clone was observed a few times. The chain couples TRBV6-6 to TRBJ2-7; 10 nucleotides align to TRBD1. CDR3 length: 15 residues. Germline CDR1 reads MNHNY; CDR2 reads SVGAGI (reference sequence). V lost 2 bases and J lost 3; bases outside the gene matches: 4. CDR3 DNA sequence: TGTGCCAGCAGTTACGCCCGGGACAGGGGCTACGAGCAGTACTTC. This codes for CASSYARDRGYEQYF.

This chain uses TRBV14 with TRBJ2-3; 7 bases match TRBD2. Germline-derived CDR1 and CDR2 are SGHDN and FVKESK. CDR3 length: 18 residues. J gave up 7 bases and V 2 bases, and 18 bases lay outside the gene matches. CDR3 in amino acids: CASSQISAGELVHNTQYF. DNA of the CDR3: TGTGCCAGCAGCCAAATTTCCGCGGGGGAACTTGTTCACAATACGCAGTATTTT.